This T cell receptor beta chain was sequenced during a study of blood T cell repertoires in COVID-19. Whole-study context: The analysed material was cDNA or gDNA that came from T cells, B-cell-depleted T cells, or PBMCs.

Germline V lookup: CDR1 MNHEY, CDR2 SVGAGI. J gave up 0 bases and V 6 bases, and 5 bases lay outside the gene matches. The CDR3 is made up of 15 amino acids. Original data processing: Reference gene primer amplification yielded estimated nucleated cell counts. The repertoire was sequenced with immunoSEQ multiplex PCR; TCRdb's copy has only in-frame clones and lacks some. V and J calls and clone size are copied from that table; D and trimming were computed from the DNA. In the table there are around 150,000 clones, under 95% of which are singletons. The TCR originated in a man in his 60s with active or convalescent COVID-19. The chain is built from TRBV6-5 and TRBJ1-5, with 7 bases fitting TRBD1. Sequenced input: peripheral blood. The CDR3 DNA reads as TGTGCCAGCAGCCCGACAGGGAATAGCAATCAGCCCCAGCATTTT. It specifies CASSPTGNSNQPQHF.